This T cell receptor (beta chain) stems from a study of identifying expanded T cells in peripheral blood. This CDR3 spans 13 amino acids. With V trimmed by 5 bases and J by 8 bases, 3 bases remained unmatched. Germline values: CDR1 MNHEY, CDR2 SVGAGI. Points on this clone: Its specificity is unknown.

Collection occurred without any documented infections or immune events in donors. Clones were read by immunoSEQ multiplex PCR, and TCRdb kept only the in-frame ones, dropping some. The data show approximately 100,000 clones, 85% to 90% seen once. Regarding the study as a whole: Approximately two-week clone count variance significantly increased as total template count grew. Technical replicates showed around 1.2 changed clones; two weeks roughly 15; four weeks 19.

This TCR was sampled from a person between 18 and 69 years old in good health. The chain combines TRBV6-5 with TRBJ1-2, with 12 bases aligning to TRBD1. The sample comprised blood. CDR3 region: CASSRDRGRGYTF. CDR3 sequence (DNA): TGTGCCAGCAGTAGGGACAGGGGGCGCGGCTACACCTTC.